The clone carrying this T cell receptor (beta chain) was seen repeatedly, ten times or more. Its target is unknown. The CDR3 covers 15 residues. V lost 2 bases and J lost 4, with 13 bases in between. Germline lookup yields CDR1 SGHRS and CDR2 YFSETQ. This sample was included in a study of T cells after yellow fever vaccination. Study observations and caveats: Re-detected after boosting: most primary clones, about 96% of CD4 and roughly 88% of CD8.

TCRdb reprocessed the 5' RACE reads via MiXCR and lists one record per CDR3 protein. The table has 250,000 to 350,000 distinct CDR3 sequences, roughly 9% seen once. The J gene is TRBJ2-1, the V gene TRBV5-1, with D possibly being TRBD1 (5 bases). The TCR was taken from a young man who received the YFV17D yellow fever vaccine. The material sequenced was CD4+ T cells sorted from PBMCs, taken 5 days after the yellow fever booster vaccination. CDR3 loop: CASSLLQGLYNEQFF. The CDR3, as DNA: TGCGCCAGCAGCTTATTGCAGGGCCTATACAATGAGCAGTTCTTC. Full variable domain (rest looked up from reference TRBV5-1 and TRBJ2-1): KAGVTQTPRYLIKTRGQQVTLSCSPISGHRSVSWYQQTPGQGLQFLFEYFSETQRNKGNFPGRFSGRQFSNSRSEMNVSTLELGDSALYLCASSLLQGLYNEQFFGPGTRLTVL.